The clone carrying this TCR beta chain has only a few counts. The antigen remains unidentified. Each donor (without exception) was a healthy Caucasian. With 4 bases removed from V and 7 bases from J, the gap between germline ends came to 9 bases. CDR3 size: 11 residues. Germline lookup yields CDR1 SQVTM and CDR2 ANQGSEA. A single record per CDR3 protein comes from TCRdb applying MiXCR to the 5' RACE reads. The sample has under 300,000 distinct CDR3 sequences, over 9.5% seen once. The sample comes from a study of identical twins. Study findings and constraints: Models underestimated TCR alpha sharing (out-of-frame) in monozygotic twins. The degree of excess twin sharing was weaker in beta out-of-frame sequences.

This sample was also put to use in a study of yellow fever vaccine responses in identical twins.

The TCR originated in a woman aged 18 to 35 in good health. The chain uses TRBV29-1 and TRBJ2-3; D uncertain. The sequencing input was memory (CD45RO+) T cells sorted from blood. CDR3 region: CSVGAEYTQYF. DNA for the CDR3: TGCAGCGTTGGGGCAGAATATACGCAGTATTTT.